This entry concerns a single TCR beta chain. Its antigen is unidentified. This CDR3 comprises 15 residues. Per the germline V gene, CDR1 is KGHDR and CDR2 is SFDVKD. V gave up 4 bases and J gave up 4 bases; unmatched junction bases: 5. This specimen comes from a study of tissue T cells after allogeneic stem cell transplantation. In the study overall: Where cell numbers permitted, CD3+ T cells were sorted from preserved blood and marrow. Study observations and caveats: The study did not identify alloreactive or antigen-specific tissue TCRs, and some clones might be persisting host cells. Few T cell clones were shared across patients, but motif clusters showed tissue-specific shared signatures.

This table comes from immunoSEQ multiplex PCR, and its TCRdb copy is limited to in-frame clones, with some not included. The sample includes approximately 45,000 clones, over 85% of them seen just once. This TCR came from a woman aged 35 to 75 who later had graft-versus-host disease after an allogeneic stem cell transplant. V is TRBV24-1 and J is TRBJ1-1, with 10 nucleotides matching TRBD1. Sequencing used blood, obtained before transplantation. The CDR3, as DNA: TGTGCCACCAGTGAGGGGACAGGGGAAAGCACTGAAGCTTTCTTT. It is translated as CATSEGTGESTEAFF.